This record concerns one T cell receptor (beta chain) sequence. Original processing notes: For nucleated cells, counts were estimated from reference gene primer amplification. Produced via immunoSEQ multiplex PCR; TCRdb's table is partial and in-frame only. Clonal size and the V and J genes are those of that table, whereas D and trimming came from the DNA. The sample consists of under 150,000 clones, 88% of them appearing once. This sample is drawn from a study of blood T cell repertoires in COVID-19. Study at large: Samples came from the United States, Italy and Spain, spanning acute and convalescent COVID-19. The cDNA or gDNA used as material had been derived from T cells, B-cell-depleted T cells, or PBMCs.

The TCR originated in a human donor in a cohort sampled during active COVID-19. The sample consisted of peripheral blood.

CDR3 amino acids: CASSRQDRAQETQYF. CDR3 sequence (DNA): TGTGCCAGCAGCCGTCAGGACAGGGCCCAAGAGACCCAGTACTTC. The chain combines TRBV5-4 with TRBJ2-5; 8 bases fit TRBD1. This CDR3 has 15 amino acids. Trimming at V came to 4 bases and at J to 1 base, leaving 6 bases not matched to a gene. The germline V gene has CDR1 SGHNT and CDR2 YYREEE (reference sequence). Variable domain in full (rest from reference TRBV5-4 and TRBJ2-5): ETGVTQSPTHLIKTRGQQVTLRCSSQSGHNTVSWYQQALGQGPQFIFQYYREEENGRGNFPPRFSGLQFPNYSSELNVNALELDDSALYLCASSRQDRAQETQYFGPGTRLLVL.